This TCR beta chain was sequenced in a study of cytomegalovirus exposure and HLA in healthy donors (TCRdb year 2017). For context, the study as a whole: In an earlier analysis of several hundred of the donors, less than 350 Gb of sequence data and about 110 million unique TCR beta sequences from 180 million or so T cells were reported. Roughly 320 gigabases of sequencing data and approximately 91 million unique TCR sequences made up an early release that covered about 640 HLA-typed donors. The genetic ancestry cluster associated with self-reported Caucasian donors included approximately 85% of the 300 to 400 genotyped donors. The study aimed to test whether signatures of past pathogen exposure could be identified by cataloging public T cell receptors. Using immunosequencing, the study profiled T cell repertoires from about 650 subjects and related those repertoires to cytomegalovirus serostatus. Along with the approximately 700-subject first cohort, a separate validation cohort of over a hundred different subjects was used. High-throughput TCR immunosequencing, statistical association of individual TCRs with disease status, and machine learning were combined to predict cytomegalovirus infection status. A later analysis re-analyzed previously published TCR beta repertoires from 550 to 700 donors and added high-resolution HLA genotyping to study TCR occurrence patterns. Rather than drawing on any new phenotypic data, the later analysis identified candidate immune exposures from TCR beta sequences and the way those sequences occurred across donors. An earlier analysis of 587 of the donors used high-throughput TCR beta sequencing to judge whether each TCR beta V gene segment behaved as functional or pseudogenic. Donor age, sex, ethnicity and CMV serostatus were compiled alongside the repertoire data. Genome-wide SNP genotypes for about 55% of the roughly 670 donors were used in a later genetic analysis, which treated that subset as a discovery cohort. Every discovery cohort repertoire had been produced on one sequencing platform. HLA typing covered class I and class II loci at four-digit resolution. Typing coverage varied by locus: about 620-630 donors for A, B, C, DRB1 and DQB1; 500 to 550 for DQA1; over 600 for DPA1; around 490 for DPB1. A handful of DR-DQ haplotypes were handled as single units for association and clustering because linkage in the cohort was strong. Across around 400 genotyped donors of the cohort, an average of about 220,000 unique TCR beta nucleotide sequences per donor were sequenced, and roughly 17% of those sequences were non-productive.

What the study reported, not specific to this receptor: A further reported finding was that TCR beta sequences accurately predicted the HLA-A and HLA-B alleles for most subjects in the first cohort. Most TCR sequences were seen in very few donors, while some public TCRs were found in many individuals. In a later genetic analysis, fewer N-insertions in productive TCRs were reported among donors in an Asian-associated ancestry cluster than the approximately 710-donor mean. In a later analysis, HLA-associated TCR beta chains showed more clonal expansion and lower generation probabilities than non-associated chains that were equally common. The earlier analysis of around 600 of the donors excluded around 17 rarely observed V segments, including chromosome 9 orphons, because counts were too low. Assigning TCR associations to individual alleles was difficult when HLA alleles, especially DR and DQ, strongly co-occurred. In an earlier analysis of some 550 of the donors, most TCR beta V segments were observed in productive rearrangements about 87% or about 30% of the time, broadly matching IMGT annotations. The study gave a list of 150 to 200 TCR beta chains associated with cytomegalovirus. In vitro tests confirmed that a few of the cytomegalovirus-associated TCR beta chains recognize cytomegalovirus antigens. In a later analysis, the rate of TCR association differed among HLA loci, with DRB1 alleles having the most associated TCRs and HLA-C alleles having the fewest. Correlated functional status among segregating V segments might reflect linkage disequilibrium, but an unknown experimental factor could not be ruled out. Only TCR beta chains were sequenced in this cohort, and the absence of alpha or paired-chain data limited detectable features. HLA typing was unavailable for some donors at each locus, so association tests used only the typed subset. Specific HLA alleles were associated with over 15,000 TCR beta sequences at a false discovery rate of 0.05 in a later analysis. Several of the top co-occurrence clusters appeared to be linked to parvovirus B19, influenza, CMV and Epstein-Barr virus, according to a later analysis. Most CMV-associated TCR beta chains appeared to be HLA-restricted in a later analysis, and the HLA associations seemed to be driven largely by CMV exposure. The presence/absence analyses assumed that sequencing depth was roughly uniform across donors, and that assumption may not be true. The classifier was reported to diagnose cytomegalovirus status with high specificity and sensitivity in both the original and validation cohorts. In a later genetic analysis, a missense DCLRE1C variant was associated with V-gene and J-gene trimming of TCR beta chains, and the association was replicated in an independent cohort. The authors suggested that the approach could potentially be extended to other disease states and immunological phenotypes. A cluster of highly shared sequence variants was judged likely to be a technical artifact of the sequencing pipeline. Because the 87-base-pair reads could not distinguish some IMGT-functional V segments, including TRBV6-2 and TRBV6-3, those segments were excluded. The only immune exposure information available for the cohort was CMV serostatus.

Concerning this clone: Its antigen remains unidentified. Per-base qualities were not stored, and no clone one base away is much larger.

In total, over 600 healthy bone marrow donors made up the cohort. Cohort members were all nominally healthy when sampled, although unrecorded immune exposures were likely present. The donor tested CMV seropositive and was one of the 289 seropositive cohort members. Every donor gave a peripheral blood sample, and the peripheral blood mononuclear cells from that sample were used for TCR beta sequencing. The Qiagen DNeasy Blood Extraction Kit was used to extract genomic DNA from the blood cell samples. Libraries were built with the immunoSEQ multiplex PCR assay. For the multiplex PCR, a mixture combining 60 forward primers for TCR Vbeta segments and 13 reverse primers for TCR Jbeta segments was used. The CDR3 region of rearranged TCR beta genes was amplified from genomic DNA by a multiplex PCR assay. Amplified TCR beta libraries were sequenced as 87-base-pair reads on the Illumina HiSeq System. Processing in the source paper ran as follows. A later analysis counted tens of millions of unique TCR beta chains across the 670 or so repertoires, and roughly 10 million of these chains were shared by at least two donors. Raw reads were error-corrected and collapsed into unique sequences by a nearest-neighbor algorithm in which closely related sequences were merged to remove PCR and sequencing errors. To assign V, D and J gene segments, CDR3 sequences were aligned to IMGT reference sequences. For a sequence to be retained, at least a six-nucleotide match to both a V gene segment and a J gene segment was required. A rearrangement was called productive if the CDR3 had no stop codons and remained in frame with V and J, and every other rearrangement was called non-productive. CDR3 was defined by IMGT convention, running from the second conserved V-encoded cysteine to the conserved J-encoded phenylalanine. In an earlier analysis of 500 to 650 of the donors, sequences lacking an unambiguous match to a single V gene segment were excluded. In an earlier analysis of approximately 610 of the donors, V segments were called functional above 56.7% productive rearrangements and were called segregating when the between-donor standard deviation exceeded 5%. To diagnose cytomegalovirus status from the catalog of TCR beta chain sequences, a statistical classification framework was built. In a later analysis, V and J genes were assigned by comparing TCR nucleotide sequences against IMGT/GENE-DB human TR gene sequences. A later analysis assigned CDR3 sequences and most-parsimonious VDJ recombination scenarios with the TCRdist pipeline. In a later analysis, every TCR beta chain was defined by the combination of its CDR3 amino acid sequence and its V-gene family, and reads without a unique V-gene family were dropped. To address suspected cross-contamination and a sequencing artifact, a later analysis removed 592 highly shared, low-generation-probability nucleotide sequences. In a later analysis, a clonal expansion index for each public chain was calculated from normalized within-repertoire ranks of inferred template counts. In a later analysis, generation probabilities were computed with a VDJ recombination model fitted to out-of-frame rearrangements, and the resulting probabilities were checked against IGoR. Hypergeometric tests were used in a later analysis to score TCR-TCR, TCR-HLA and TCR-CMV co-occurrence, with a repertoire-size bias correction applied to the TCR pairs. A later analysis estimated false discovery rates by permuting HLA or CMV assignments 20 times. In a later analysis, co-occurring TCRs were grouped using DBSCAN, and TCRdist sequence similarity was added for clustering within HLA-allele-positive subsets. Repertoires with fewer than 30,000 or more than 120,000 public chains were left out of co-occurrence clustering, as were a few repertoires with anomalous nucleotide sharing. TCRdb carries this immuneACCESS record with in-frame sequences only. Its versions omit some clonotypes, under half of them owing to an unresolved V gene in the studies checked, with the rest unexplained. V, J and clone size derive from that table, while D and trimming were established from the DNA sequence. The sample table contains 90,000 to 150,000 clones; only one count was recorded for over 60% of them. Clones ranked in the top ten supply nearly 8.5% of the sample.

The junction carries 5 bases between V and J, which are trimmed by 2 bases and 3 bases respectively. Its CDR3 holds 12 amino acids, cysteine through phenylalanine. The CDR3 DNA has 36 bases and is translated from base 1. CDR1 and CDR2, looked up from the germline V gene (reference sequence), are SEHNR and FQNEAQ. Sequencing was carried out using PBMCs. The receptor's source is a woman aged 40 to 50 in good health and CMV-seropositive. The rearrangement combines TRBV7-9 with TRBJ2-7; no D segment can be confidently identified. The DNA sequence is TGTGCCAGCAGCTTAATCTTCTACGAGCAGTACTTC. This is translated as CASSLIFYEQYF.